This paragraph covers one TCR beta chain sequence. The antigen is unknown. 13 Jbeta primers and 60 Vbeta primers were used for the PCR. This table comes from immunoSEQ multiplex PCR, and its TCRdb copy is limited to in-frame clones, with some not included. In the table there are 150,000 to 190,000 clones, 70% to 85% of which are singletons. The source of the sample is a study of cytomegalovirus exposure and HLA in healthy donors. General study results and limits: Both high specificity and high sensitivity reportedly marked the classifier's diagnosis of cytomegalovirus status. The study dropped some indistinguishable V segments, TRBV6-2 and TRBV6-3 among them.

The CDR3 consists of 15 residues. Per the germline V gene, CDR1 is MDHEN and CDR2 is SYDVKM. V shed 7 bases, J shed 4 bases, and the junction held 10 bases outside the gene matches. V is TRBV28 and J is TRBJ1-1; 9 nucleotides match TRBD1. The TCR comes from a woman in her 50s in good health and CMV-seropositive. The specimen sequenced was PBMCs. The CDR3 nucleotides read TGTGCCAGCATAGCGCCGGGACAGGGTTTCACTGAAGCTTTCTTT. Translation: CASIAPGQGFTEAFF. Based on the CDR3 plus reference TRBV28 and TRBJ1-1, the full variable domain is DVKVTQSSRYLVKRTGEKVFLECVQDMDHENMFWYRQDPGLGLRLIYFSYDVKMKEKGDIPEGYSVSREKKERFSLILESASTNQTSMYLCASIAPGQGFTEAFFGQGTRLTVV.